The 19 T cell receptor beta chains below come from one sample, sequenced in a study of blood T cell repertoires in COVID-19. Method: immunoSEQ multiplex PCR; TCRdb's copy keeps in-frame clones and lacks some. The sample carries some 190,000 clones, more than 75% recorded once. Sequencing was done on a sample of peripheral blood. These receptor sequences come from a person aged 70 to 85 with COVID-19, enrolled during active disease.

The genes are TRBV6-5 and TRBJ2-7; 11 nucleotides align to TRBD2. This CDR3 comprises 15 residues. Germline lookup yields CDR1 MNHEY and CDR2 SVGAGI. J lost 5 bases, V lost 5 bases, and 8 bases had no gene match. The CDR3 DNA reads TGTGCCAGCAGTCCAACTAGCGGGAGCTTCCACGAGCAGTACTTC. Protein product: CASSPTSGSFHEQYF.

The V call is TRBV27, the J call TRBJ2-2, with D possibly matching TRBD2 (6 bases). Germline V gene lookup returns CDR1 MNHEY and CDR2 SMNVEV (reference sequence). CDR3 size: 14 residues. Trimming removed 3 bases from V and 5 bases from J, with 10 bases in between. The CDR3 DNA sequence: TGTGCCAGCAGTTTCGGGAGAGGTACCGGGGAGCTGTTTTTT. It is translated as CASSFGRGTGELFF.

The rearrangement links TRBV28 to TRBJ1-2; 7 bases agree with TRBD1. The CDR3 loop spans 15 amino acids. V lost 5 bases and J lost 8; bases outside the gene matches: 14. CDR1 and CDR2 (germline): MDHEN, SYDVKM. CDR3 sequence (DNA): TGTGCCAGCAGTCCACCACGACAGGGAGAAGAGGGCTACACCTTC. Encoded protein: CASSPPRQGEEGYTF.

The V gene is TRBV19, the J gene TRBJ2-7; TRBD1 aligns across 11 bases. Per the germline V gene, CDR1 is LNHDA and CDR2 is SQIVND (reference sequence). The CDR3 totals 16 residues. Trimming at V came to 1 base and at J to 3 bases, leaving 5 bases not matched to a gene. CDR3 DNA: TGTGCCAGTAGTATAGGGGCCGGGACAGGGGGCTACGAGCAGTACTTC. The encoded protein is CASSIGAGTGGYEQYF.

The chain couples TRBV13 to TRBJ2-2, with 7 bases identical to TRBD1. This CDR3 region has 17 residues. V was clipped by 4 bases and J by 1 base; unmatched bases: 9. Germline-derived CDR1 and CDR2 are PRHDT and FYEKMQ (reference sequence). In nucleotides, the CDR3 is TGTGCCAGCAGCTCCAACCACGGGACAGAGAACACCGGGGAGCTGTTTTTT. Its translation: CASSSNHGTENTGELFF.

The V and J genes are TRBV19 and TRBJ2-1, with D possibly TRBD1 on 5 matching bases. CDR3 length equals 17 residues. CDR1 and CDR2 (germline): LNHDA, SQIVND (reference sequence). The V gene lost 7 bases and the J gene lost 5 bases, with 24 bases spanning the gap. CDR3 nucleotides: TGTGCCAGTACCTTCCGGGCTGGGGCTCGTTCGGACAATGAGCAGTTCTTC. Protein sequence: CASTFRAGARSDNEQFF. The whole variable domain, filled in from reference TRBV19 and TRBJ2-1, reads DGGITQSPKYLFRKEGQNVTLSCEQNLNHDAMYWYRQDPGQGLRLIYYSQIVNDFQKGDIAEGYSVSREKKESFPLTVTSAQKNPTAFYLCASTFRAGARSDNEQFFGPGTRLTVL.

This chain uses TRBV19 with TRBJ2-1, with D possibly matching TRBD1 (6 bases). V shed 4 bases and J shed 7 bases, with 14 bases lying between them. Germline loops: CDR1 LNHDA, CDR2 SQIVND (reference sequence). This CDR3 is built from 14 residues. In DNA, the CDR3 is TGTGCCAGTAGTACTCCGAACAGGGTTAATGAGCAGTTCTTC. Amino acids: CASSTPNRVNEQFF.

The chain combines TRBV28 with TRBJ1-1; D unresolved. Germline CDR1 and CDR2: MDHEN and SYDVKM. This CDR3 region has 11 residues. V lost 7 bases to trimming and J lost 8 bases, with 11 bases between them. The CDR3 reads CASKGGGEAFF. The CDR3 DNA reads TGTGCCAGCAAGGGAGGTGGGGAAGCTTTCTTT.

The rearrangement links TRBV28 to TRBJ2-5; D is uncertain. Germline CDR1 MDHEN, CDR2 SYDVKM. The CDR3 is 14 amino acids. V shed 3 bases and J shed 4 bases, with 12 bases lying between them. The CDR3 is CASSLYAERETQYF. CDR3 nucleotide sequence: TGTGCCAGCAGTTTGTACGCGGAAAGAGAGACCCAGTACTTC.

This chain uses TRBV15 with TRBJ1-6; D perhaps matches TRBD1 (5 bases). CDR1 is LNHNV, CDR2 YYDKDF, per germline (reference sequence). This CDR3 has 14 residues. The V end was cut by 5 bases, the J end by 10 bases, with 15 bases between. CDR3 DNA sequence: TGTGCCACCAGCGTCGGGCAGGGTGGCTCACCCCTCCACTTT. Protein product: CATSVGQGGSPLHF.

This chain joins TRBV27 and TRBJ2-3; D perhaps matches TRBD1 (5 bases). CDR3 length: 14 amino acids. V was shortened by 4 bases and J by 2 bases, with 10 bases between the two germline ends. In germline, CDR1 is MNHEY, CDR2 SMNVEV (reference sequence). The chain's CDR3 is CASSWQGYTDTQYF. The CDR3 DNA sequence: TGTGCCAGCAGTTGGCAGGGATACACAGATACGCAGTATTTT.

V usage is TRBV21-1 and J usage is TRBJ1-5; the listed D gene, TRBD1, was not tested against the DNA. TRBV21-1 has pseudogene status. This CDR3 spans 16 amino acids. This CDR3 reads CASSKDRFVSNQPQHF. Here the CDR3 DNA reads TGTGCCAGCAGCAAGGACAGGTTCGTTAGCAATCAGCCCCAGCATTTT.

This clone was counted once. The rearrangement links TRBV29-1 to TRBJ1-1; 7 positions agree with TRBD1. The CDR3 is 15 residues long. Germline trimming cut 2 bases from V and 7 bases from J; bases unmatched to any gene: 13. Germline lookup yields CDR1 SQVTM and CDR2 ANQGSEA. CDR3 DNA sequence: TGCAGCGTTGAAAAGGAGGCAGGGGGGCTCGGTGAAGCTTTCTTT. This encodes CSVEKEAGGLGEAFF.

The V call is TRBV9, the J call TRBJ1-6; no reliable D call. The CDR3 runs to 13 residues. Germline V gene data show CDR1 as SGDLS and CDR2 as YYNGEE. The V gene lost 0 bases and the J gene lost 5 bases, with 3 bases spanning the gap. Here the CDR3 DNA reads TGTGCCAGCAGCGTAGCGGATAATTCACCCCTCCACTTT. Encoded protein: CASSVADNSPLHF.

The chain uses TRBV10-3 and TRBJ2-5; TRBD1 matches at 7 bases. Germline loops: CDR1 ENHRY, CDR2 SYGVKD. The CDR3 is 16 amino acids. V shed 3 bases and J 5 bases; nucleotides not matched to a gene: 12. In DNA, the CDR3 is TGTGCCATCAGTGAATCAGAACAGGGGAGCCCGGAGACCCAGTACTTC. Amino acids: CAISESEQGSPETQYF.

V usage is TRBV7-9 and J usage is TRBJ1-1; D gene unclear. Trimming removed 0 bases from V and 5 bases from J, with 13 bases in between. The CDR3 totals 15 residues. Germline V lookup: CDR1 SEHNR, CDR2 FQNEAQ (reference sequence). The CDR3, as DNA: TGTGCCAGCAGCTTAGCGAAACCCCTGGAGACTGAAGCTTTCTTT. This codes for CASSLAKPLETEAFF.

The chain uses TRBV30 and TRBJ1-2; a possible D gene is TRBD1 (5 bases). With 4 bases removed from V and 7 bases from J, the gap between germline ends came to 13 bases. CDR3 size: 12 residues. Germline CDR1 is GTSNPN and CDR2 is SVGIG (reference sequence). The CDR3, as DNA: TGTGCCTGGACTGACAGCTTCCGTGGCTACACCTTC. This codes for CAWTDSFRGYTF.

This clone was detected only a few times. The genes are TRBV30 and TRBJ1-5; D gene unclear. Germline lookup yields CDR1 GTSNPN and CDR2 SVGIG (reference sequence). The CDR3 consists of 13 residues. V lost 1 base and J lost 7, with 11 bases in between. The CDR3 protein is CAWSGGALQPQHF. In nucleotides, the CDR3 is TGTGCCTGGAGTGGGGGAGCCCTACAGCCCCAGCATTTT.

This clone showed up just once. The rearrangement joins TRBV11-2 to TRBJ2-5; possibly TRBD2 for D (5 bases). In germline, CDR1 is SGHAT, CDR2 FQNNGV. The CDR3 contains 14 residues. V was trimmed by 5 bases and J by 2 bases, leaving 12 bases between them. CDR3: CASSPNTGQETQYF. CDR3 nucleotides: TGTGCCAGCAGCCCTAATACGGGGCAAGAGACCCAGTACTTC.